The 9 T cell receptor beta chains presented below share a single source sample, sequenced in a study of cytomegalovirus exposure and HLA in healthy donors. 60 Vbeta and 13 Jbeta primers were used in PCR. Method: immunoSEQ multiplex PCR; TCRdb's copy keeps in-frame clones and lacks some. The sample yields about 190,000 clones, 60% to 85% seen once. The sequenced sample consisted of PBMCs. The origin of the receptors is a woman aged 40 to 55 in good health and CMV-seronegative.

The CDR3 nucleotides read TGTGCCTCCTCTGAGGGCCCCTCCTACAATGAGCAGTTCTTC. Translation gives CASSEGPSYNEQFF. This chain connects TRBV6-1 to TRBJ2-1; a weak D match, TRBD2 (5 bases). With 11 bases removed from V and 0 bases from J, the gap between germline ends came to 14 bases. CDR1 is MNHNS, CDR2 SASEGT, per germline. The CDR3 length is 14 residues.

The chain has TRBV18 and TRBJ1-1; 8 bases align to TRBD1. Trimming cost V 4 bases and J 0 bases; bases outside gene matches: 1. The CDR3 extends over 14 amino acids. CDR1 is KGHSH and CDR2 is LQKENI in the germline V gene. CDR3 DNA sequence: TGTGCCAGCTCACTGGACAGGGTGAACACTGAAGCTTTCTTT. Its translation: CASSLDRVNTEAFF.

V usage is TRBV5-1 and J usage is TRBJ2-2, with 7 bases fitting TRBD1. From germline, CDR1 is SGHRS and CDR2 YFSETQ. The CDR3 is 15 residues long. J was trimmed by 11 bases and V by 2 bases; bases with no gene match: 12. This CDR3 reads CASSFRTGTPAELFF. CDR3 in DNA: TGCGCCAGCAGCTTTCGGACAGGAACTCCGGCAGAGCTGTTTTTT.

The V gene is TRBV7-2, the J gene TRBJ2-3; 10 nucleotides match TRBD2. The CDR3 has 14 residues. Germline assignment: CDR1 SGHTA and CDR2 FQGNSA. The trim removed 0 bases at V and 10 bases at J, leaving 4 bases unmatched. The CDR3 reads CASSLALAGYAQYF. As DNA, the CDR3 is TGTGCCAGCAGCTTAGCACTAGCGGGGTATGCGCAGTATTTT.

As concerns this clone: The junction shows a germline mismatch at one end, possibly a read error. This sequence joins TRBV19 and TRBJ1-5; 8 bases map to TRBD1. Germline CDR1 and CDR2: LNHDA and SQIVND (reference sequence). This CDR3 is built from 15 residues. CDR3 amino acids: CASSIDPGGKQPQHF. CDR3 DNA sequence: TGTGCCAGTAGTATAGATCCAGGGGGCAAACAGCCCCAGCATTTT.

The chain uses TRBV18 and TRBJ1-2; D may be TRBD1 (5 bases). Germline lookup yields CDR1 KGHSH and CDR2 LQKENI. The CDR3 runs to 14 residues. Trimming removed 0 bases at V and 3 bases at J, with 8 bases between. CDR3 protein: CASSPPSRDYGYTF. In DNA form, the CDR3 reads TGTGCCAGCTCACCACCGAGCAGGGACTATGGCTACACCTTC.

In regard to this clone: The germline gene is not matched at one end of the junction; a read error may be the cause. J is TRBJ1-4 and V is TRBV7-9; D is undetermined. The CDR3 is made up of 12 amino acids. CDR1 is SEHNR and CDR2 is FQNEAQ in the germline V gene (reference sequence). The CDR3, as DNA: TGTTCCAGCAGCGACTCTAATGAAAAACTGTTTTTT. Residues: CSSSDSNEKLFF.

Only one count was recorded for this clone. V gene TRBV5-1 combines with J gene TRBJ1-1; no reliable D call. CDR1 is SGHRS and CDR2 is YFSETQ in the germline V gene. Trimming left V 0 bases short and J 4 bases short, with 19 bases between. The CDR3 extends over 17 amino acids. In DNA form, the CDR3 reads TGCGCCAGCAGCTTGGACAGCCGGGCGGGGTCGAGCACTGAAGCTTTCTTT. It encodes CASSLDSRAGSSTEAFF.

J is TRBJ2-1 and V is TRBV5-1; 8 bases fit TRBD1. Germline lookup yields CDR1 SGHRS and CDR2 YFSETQ. The CDR3 totals 16 residues. V was clipped by 0 bases and J by 2 bases; unmatched bases: 4. In DNA form, the CDR3 reads TGCGCCAGCAGCTTGGATCGGACAGGGCCCTACAATGAGCAGTTCTTC. As protein: CASSLDRTGPYNEQFF.